A selection of T cell receptor beta chains follows, all from one sample in a study of identical twins. TCRdb itself ran the 5' RACE reads through MiXCR, one entry per CDR3 protein. The sample yields 350,000 to 450,000 distinct CDR3 sequences, less than 20% seen once. Input material: naive T cells sorted from blood. The receptors were sampled from a man aged 50 or older in good health. Each CDR3 is given with its conserved first and last residue. A D gene is named only where the DNA matches it firmly. Size is stated for part of the rows, as once, few or many counts, or as a class when the clone is expanded.

clone size,D gene,J gene,V gene,CDR3 DNA,CDR3 protein
few,NA,TRBJ2-3,TRBV20-1,TGCAGTGGGGGGTCGGGCGCAGATACGCAGTATTTT,CSGGSGADTQYF
NA,TRBD1,TRBJ2-2,TRBV7-3,TGTGCCAGCAGCTTAACGCCGGGGACAGGGAACCCGATGGAGCTGTTTTTT,CASSLTPGTGNPMELFF
NA,NA,TRBJ1-2,TRBV2,TGTGCCAGCAGTGACGTCCGGTACTATGGCTACACCTTC,CASSDVRYYGYTF
NA,TRBD2,TRBJ2-7,TRBV7-8,TGTGCCAGCAGCGTATTTCCGGGAGGAACCTACGAGCAGTACTTC,CASSVFPGGTYEQYF
many,TRBD2,TRBJ2-3,TRBV27,TGTGCCAGCAGCCTACTAGCGGGAGACTTCACAGATACGCAGTATTTT,CASSLLAGDFTDTQYF
NA,NA,TRBJ2-2,TRBV15,TGTGCCACCAGCAGAGAGAACACCGGGGAGCTGTTTTTT,CATSRENTGELFF
many,TRBD1,TRBJ2-3,TRBV4-1,TGCGCCAGCAGCCAAGGAGTGCTGGGGACAGGGCTAGATACGCAGTATTTT,CASSQGVLGTGLDTQYF
few,TRBD2,TRBJ2-1,TRBV20-1,TGCAGTGCTATGCCGGGACTAGCGTACAATGAGCAGTTCTTC,CSAMPGLAYNEQFF
few,NA,TRBJ2-3,TRBV20-1,TGCAGTGCTAGAGGAATGGAAAGGACGGGGGGCACAGATACGCAGTATTTT,CSARGMERTGGTDTQYF
NA,TRBD1,TRBJ2-1,TRBV5-6,TGTGCCAGCAGCTTCGGACAGGGCGATGAGCAGTTCTTC,CASSFGQGDEQFF
NA,TRBD2,TRBJ2-3,TRBV11-2,TGTGCCAGCAGCTTATGGGAGGGGCGCACAGATACGCAGTATTTT,CASSLWEGRTDTQYF
NA,TRBD1,TRBJ1-2,TRBV4-1,TGCGCCAGCAGCAGGGGGCTAATCGATGGCTACACCTTC,CASSRGLIDGYTF
few,NA,TRBJ1-3,TRBV12-3/TRBV12-4,TGTGCCAGCAGTTTAGTGGCAGAAACCATATATTTT,CASSLVAETIYF